This TCR beta chain was observed in a study of shared clonotypes between healthy human individuals. Generated by immunoSEQ multiplex PCR, the TCRdb table keeps only in-frame clones and is missing some. The repertoire holds fewer than 850,000 clones, with 90% as singletons. This clone was observed a single time. The sequenced material came from memory CD8+ T cells from PBMCs. Subset meaning: CD45RO+ cells pooled with CCR7-negative TemRA cells. This TCR came from a man aged 18 to 29 in good health. Some clones in this sample may be carry-over from other donors' samples.

This chain's CDR3 is CASSYSNRGAGELFF. The DNA of the CDR3 is TGTGCCAGCAGTTACTCGAACCGGGGGGCCGGGGAGCTGTTTTTT. This chain uses TRBV6-5 with TRBJ2-2, with 7 bases fitting TRBD2. V gave up 0 bases and J gave up 6 bases; unmatched junction bases: 4. Germline V CDR1 and CDR2: MNHEY, SVGAGI. The CDR3 is made up of 15 amino acids.